The TCR beta chain under discussion was sequenced for a study of blood T cells in healthy people across ages. Primed by a sample-barcoded 5' primer and a J-beta primer mix, a second PCR proceeded for roughly 6 to 12 cycles. Each CDR3 protein is one row after TCRdb ran MiXCR on the 5' RACE reads. The data contain roughly 1,500,000 distinct CDR3 sequences, roughly 30% of them singletons. On this clonotype itself: As yet, its antigen is unknown.

Study-wide points: Diversity was higher, and naive CD4+ cells more numerous, in long-lived donors than in aged donors.

Trimming took off 2 bases at V and 5 bases at J, with 13 bases between the two ends. The CDR3 sequence is 14 residues long. Germline V gene data show CDR1 as DFQATT and CDR2 as SNEGSKA (reference sequence). The chain combines TRBV20-1 with TRBJ2-1; perhaps D is TRBD1 or TRBD2 (5 bases each). This clonotype was sampled from a woman aged 25 to 39 in good health. The specimen sequenced was blood. Written as DNA, the CDR3 is TGCAGTGCTAGACCCGGGACCAAAAACAATGAGCAGTTCTTC. This sequence encodes CSARPGTKNNEQFF.